The 8 T cell receptor beta chains listed next were all sequenced from one sample in a study of siplizumab effects on memory and regulatory T cells. The repertoire was sequenced with immunoSEQ multiplex PCR; TCRdb's copy has only in-frame clones and lacks some. The sample yields about 64,000 clones, just over 95% seen once. The specimen sequenced was naive CD8+ T cells sorted from blood. The receptors originated from a human donor in good health.

The chain is built from TRBV4-1 and TRBJ1-4, with D possibly TRBD1 on 5 matching bases. CDR1 is MGHRA, CDR2 YSYEKL, per germline. This CDR3 region has 16 residues. V gave up 1 base and J gave up 5 bases, with 14 bases separating them. For the CDR3, the DNA is TGCGCCAGCAGCCAAGTTAGCGGCAGGGTAAATGAAAAACTGTTTTTT. Amino acids: CASSQVSGRVNEKLFF.

V usage is TRBV9 and J usage is TRBJ2-7, with D possibly being TRBD1 (6 bases). This CDR3 region has 14 residues. The V end lost 0 bases, the J end lost 3 bases, and 10 bases lay between the germline ends. The germline V gene encodes CDR1 SGDLS and CDR2 YYNGEE. CDR3 residues: CASSVGTAIYEQYF. The CDR3 bases are TGTGCCAGCAGCGTAGGGACAGCCATCTACGAGCAGTACTTC.

V is TRBV27 and J is TRBJ2-1; D may correspond to TRBD1 or TRBD2 (5 bases each). Germline V gene lookup returns CDR1 MNHEY and CDR2 SMNVEV (reference sequence). V was clipped by 1 base and J by 2 bases, with 9 bases between them. The CDR3 sequence is 15 residues long. The CDR3 loop reads CASSLWDPTYNEQFF. The CDR3 coding sequence is TGTGCCAGCAGTTTATGGGACCCCACCTACAATGAGCAGTTCTTC.

The rearrangement uses TRBV6-1 and TRBJ1-1, with D hard to call. This CDR3 is 12 amino acids long. Trimming left V 8 bases short and J 1 base short, with 8 bases between. The germline CDR1 and CDR2 sequences are MNHNS and SASEGT. The CDR3 bases are TGTGCCAGCTGCAACTGGAACACTGAAGCTTTCTTT. Translation gives CASCNWNTEAFF.

J is TRBJ2-1 and V is TRBV9; TRBD2 matches at 8 bases. The CDR3 is 12 residues long. Germline CDR1 and CDR2: SGDLS and YYNGEE. Trimming removed 4 bases from V and 10 bases from J; junction bases left unmatched: 4. The CDR3 here is CASSSRLAEQFF. In DNA form, the CDR3 reads TGTGCCAGCAGCTCTCGACTAGCGGAGCAGTTCTTC. Variable domain in full (rest from reference TRBV9 and TRBJ2-1): DSGVTQTPKHLITATGQRVTLRCSPRSGDLSVYWYQQSLDQGLQFLIQYYNGEERAKGNILERFSAQQFPDLHSELNLSSLELGDSALYFCASSSRLAEQFFGPGTRLTVL.

The chain couples TRBV6-4 to TRBJ2-1; D may be TRBD2 (5 bases). The germline V gene encodes CDR1 MRHNA and CDR2 SNTAGT. This CDR3 comprises 14 residues. Trimming took 0 bases from V and 4 from J, leaving 7 bases between them. The DNA for the CDR3 is TGTGCCAGCAGTGACTCTGGGGAGTACAATGAGCAGTTCTTC. Translation gives CASSDSGEYNEQFF.

The DNA for the CDR3 is TGTGCCAGCTTAGCGACAGGGGAGACTGAAGCTTTCTTT. It yields the protein CASLATGETEAFF. The chain has TRBV27 and TRBJ1-1; 8 bases are shared with TRBD1. CDR3 size: 13 residues. The V segment lost 8 bases and the J segment 5 bases; nucleotides outside the gene matches: 7. Looked up from germline, CDR1 is MNHEY and CDR2 is SMNVEV (reference sequence).

The chain couples TRBV6-6 to TRBJ1-2; D call uncertain. The ends were cut back, 0 bases at V and 1 base at J, with 6 bases in the middle. The CDR3 consists of 14 residues. CDR1 and CDR2 from the germline V gene are MNHNY and SVGAGI (reference sequence). The CDR3 region is CASSYSIRNYGYTF. CDR3 nucleotide sequence: TGTGCCAGCAGTTACTCGATCCGTAACTATGGCTACACCTTC.